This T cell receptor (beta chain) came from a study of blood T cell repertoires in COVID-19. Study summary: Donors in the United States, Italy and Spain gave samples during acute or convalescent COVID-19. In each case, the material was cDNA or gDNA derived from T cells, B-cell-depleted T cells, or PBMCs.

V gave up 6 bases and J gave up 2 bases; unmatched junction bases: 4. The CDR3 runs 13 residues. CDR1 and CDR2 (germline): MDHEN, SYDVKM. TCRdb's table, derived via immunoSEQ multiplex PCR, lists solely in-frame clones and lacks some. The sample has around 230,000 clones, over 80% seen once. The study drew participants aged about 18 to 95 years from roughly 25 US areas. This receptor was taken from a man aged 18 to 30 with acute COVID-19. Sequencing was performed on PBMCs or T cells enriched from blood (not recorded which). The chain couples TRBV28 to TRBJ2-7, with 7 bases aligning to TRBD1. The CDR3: CASRPGQTYEQYF. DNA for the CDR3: TGTGCCAGCAGGCCGGGACAGACCTACGAGCAGTACTTC.